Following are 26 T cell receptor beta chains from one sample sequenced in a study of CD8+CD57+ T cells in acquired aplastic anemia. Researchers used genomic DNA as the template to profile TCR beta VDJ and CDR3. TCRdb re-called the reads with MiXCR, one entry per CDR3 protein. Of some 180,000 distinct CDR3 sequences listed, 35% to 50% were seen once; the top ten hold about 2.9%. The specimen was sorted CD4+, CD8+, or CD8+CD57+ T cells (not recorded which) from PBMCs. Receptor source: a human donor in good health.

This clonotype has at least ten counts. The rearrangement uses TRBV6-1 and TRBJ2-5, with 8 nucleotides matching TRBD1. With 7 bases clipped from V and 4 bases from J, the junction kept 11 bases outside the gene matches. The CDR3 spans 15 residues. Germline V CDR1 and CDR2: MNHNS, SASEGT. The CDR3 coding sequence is TGTGCCAGCATCCGGGACAGGAGGGCTAGAGAGACCCAGTACTTC. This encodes CASIRDRRARETQYF.

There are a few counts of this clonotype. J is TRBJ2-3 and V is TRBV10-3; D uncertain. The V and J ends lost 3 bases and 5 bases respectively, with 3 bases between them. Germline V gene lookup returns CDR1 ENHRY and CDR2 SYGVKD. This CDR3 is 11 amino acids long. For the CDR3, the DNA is TGTGCCATCAGTGATCGAGATACGCAGTATTTT. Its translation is CAISDRDTQYF.

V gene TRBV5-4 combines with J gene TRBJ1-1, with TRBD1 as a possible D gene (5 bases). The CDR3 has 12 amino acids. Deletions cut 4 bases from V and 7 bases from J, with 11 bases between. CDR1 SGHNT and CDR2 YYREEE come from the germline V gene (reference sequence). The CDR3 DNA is TGTGCCAGCAGCCCTGGACACGGTGAAGCTTTCTTT. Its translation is CASSPGHGEAFF.

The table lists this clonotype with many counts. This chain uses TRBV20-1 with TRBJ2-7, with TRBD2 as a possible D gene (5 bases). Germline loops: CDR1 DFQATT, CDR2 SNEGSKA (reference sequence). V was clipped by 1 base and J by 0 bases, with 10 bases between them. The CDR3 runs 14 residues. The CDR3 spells CSARVLGYSYEQYF. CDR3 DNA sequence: TGCAGTGCTAGAGTACTAGGGTACTCCTACGAGCAGTACTTC.

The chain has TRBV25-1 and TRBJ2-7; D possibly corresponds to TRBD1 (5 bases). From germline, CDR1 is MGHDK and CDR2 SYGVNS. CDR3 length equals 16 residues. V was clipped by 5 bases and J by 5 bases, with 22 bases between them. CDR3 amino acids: CASSLQVASRVDEQYF. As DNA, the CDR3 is TGTGCCAGCAGTCTCCAAGTTGCTTCCAGGGTTGACGAGCAGTACTTC.

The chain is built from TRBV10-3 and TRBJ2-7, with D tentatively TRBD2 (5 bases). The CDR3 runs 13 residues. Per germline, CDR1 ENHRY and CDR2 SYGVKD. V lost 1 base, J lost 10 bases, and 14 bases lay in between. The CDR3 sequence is CAISELEDPEQYF. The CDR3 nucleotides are TGTGCCATCAGTGAGTTGGAGGATCCCGAACAGTACTTC.

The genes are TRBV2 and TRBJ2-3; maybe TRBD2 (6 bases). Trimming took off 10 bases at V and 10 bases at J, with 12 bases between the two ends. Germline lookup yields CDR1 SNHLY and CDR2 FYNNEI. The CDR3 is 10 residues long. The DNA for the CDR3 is TGTGCCACCGATTCGGGGGCGCAGTATTTT. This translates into CATDSGAQYF. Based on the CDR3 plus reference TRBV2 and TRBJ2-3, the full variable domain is EPEVTQTPSHQVTQMGQEVILRCVPISNHLYFYWYRQILGQKVEFLVSFYNNEISEKSEIFDDQFSVERPDGSNFTLKIRSTKLEDSAMYFCATDSGAQYFGPGTRLTVL.

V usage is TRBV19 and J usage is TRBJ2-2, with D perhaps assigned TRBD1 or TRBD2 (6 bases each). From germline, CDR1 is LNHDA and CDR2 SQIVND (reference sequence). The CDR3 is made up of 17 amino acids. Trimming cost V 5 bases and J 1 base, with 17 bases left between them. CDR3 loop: CASSPTNRDLNTGELFF. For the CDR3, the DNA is TGTGCCAGTAGTCCTACCAACAGGGACTTGAACACCGGGGAGCTGTTTTTT.

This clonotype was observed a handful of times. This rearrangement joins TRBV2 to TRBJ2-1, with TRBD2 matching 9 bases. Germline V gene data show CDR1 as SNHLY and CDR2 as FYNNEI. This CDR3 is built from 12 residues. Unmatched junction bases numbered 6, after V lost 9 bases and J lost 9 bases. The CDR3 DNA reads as TGTGCCAGTGAGGGGACTAGCAGTGAGCAGTTCTTC. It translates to CASEGTSSEQFF.

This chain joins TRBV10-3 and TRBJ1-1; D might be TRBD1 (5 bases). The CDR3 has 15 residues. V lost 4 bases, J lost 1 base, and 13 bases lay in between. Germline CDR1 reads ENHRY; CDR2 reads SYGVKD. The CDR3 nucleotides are TGTGCCATCAGTGCCCAGGGAATAGGGAACACTGAAGCTTTCTTT. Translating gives CAISAQGIGNTEAFF.

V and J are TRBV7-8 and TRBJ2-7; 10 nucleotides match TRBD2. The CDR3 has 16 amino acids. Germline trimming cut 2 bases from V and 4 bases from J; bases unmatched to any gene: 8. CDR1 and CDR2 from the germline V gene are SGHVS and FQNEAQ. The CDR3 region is CASSLNPASGGYEQYF. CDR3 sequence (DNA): TGTGCCAGCAGCTTAAATCCCGCTAGCGGGGGTTACGAGCAGTACTTC.

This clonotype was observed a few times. The CDR3 reads CASSQGAGGPGGELFF. For the CDR3, the DNA is TGTGCCAGCAGCCAAGGGGCGGGAGGCCCCGGCGGGGAGCTGTTTTTT. The J gene is TRBJ2-2, the V gene TRBV3-1; TRBD2 agrees at 8 bases. Germline V gene lookup returns CDR1 LGHDT and CDR2 YNNKEL (reference sequence). CDR3 length: 16 residues. V lost 1 base to trimming and J lost 7 bases; unmatched junction nucleotides: 8.

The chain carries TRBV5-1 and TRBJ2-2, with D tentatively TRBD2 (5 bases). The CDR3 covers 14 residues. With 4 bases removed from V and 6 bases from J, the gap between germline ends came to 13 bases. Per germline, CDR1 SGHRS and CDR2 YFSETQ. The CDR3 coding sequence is TGCGCCAGCAGCCCTATAACTAGTTCCGGGGAGCTGTTTTTT. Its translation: CASSPITSSGELFF.

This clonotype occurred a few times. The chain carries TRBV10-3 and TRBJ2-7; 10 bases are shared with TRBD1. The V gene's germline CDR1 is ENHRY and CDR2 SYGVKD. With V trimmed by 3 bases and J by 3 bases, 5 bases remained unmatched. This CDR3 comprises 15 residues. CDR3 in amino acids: CAISDGTGVNYEQYF. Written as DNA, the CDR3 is TGTGCCATCAGTGACGGGACAGGGGTGAACTACGAGCAGTACTTC.

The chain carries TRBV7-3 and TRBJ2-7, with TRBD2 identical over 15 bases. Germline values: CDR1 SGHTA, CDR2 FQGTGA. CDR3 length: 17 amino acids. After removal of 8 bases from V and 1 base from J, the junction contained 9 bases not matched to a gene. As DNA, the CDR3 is TGTGCCAGCTCCTCGGGACTAGCGGGAGGCGAATCCTACGAGCAGTACTTC. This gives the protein CASSSGLAGGESYEQYF. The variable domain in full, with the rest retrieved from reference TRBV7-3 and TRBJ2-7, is GAGVSQTPSNKVTEKGKYVELRCDPISGHTALYWYRQSLGQGPEFLIYFQGTGAADDSGLPNDRFFAVRPEGSVSTLKIQRTERGDSAVYLCASSSGLAGGESYEQYFGPGTRLTVT.

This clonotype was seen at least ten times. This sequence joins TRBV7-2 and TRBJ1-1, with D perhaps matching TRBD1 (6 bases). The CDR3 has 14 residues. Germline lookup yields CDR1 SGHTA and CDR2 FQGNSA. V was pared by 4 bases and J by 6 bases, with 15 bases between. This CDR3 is CASSSWGAGAEAFF. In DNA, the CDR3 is TGTGCCAGCAGCTCGTGGGGGGCGGGGGCTGAAGCTTTCTTT.

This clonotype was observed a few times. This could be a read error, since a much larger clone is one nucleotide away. The CDR3 loop reads CATSNSEREEIRSYNEQFF. In DNA form, the CDR3 reads TGTGCCACCAGCAATTCGGAGCGGGAGGAGATCCGCTCCTACAATGAGCAGTTCTTC. The chain carries TRBV21-1 and TRBJ2-1; the table names TRBD2, a call not compared with the DNA. TRBV21-1 is a listed pseudogene. This CDR3 contains 19 residues.

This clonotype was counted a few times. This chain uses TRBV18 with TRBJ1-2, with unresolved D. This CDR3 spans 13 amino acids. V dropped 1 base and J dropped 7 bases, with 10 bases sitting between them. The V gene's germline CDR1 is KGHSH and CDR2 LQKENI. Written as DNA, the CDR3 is TGTGCCAGCTCACCACTTATCGGCAGTGGCTACACCTTC. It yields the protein CASSPLIGSGYTF.

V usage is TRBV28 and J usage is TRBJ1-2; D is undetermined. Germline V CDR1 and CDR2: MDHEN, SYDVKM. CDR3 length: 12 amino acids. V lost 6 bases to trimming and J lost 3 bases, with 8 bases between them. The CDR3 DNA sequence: TGTGCCAGCAGCGTATACTACTATGGCTACACCTTC. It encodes CASSVYYYGYTF.

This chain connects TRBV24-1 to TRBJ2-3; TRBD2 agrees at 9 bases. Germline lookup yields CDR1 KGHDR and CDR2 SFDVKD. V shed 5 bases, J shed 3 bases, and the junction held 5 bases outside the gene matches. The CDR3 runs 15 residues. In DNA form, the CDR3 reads TGTGCCACCAGTGGTGGCGCGGGAGGGACAGATACGCAGTATTTT. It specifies CATSGGAGGTDTQYF.

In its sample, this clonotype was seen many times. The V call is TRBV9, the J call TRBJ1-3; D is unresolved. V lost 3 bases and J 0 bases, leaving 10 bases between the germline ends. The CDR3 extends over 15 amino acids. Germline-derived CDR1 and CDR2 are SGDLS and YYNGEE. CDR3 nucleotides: TGTGCCAGCAGCGCTACCCACAGCTCTGGAAACACCATATATTTT. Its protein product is CASSATHSSGNTIYF.

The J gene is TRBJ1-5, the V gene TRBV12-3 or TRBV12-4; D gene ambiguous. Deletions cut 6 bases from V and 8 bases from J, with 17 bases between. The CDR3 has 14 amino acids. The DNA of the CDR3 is TGTGCCAGCAGCGATATAGAAATTGGGGAGCCCCAGCATTTT. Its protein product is CASSDIEIGEPQHF.

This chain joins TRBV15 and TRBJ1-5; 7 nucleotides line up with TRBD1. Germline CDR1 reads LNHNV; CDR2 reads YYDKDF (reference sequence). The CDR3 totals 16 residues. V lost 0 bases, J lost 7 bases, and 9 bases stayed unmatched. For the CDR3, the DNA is TGTGCCACCAGCAGAGATAAAGGGGGCCGGGGACAGCCCCAGCATTTT. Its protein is CATSRDKGGRGQPQHF.

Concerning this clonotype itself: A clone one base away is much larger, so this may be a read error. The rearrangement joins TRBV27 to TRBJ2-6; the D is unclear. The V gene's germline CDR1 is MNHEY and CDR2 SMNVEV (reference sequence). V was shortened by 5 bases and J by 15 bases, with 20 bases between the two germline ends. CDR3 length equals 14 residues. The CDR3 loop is CASSPSSRVRALTF. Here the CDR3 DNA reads TGTGCCAGCAGTCCTTCGTCCAGAGTCCGCGCCCTGACTTTC.

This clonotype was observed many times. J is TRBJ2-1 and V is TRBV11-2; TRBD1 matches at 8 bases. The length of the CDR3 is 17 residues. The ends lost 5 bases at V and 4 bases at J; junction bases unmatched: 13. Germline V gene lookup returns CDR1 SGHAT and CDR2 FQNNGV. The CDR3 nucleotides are TGTGCCAGCAGCCTTCGGACAGGGACGATAAAGTACAATGAGCAGTTCTTC. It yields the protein CASSLRTGTIKYNEQFF.

CDR3 sequence: CAISDLGVGSPLHF. In nucleotides, the CDR3 is TGTGCCATCAGTGATTTGGGAGTGGGTTCACCCCTCCACTTT. The rearrangement uses TRBV10-3 and TRBJ1-6; D unresolved. Per the germline V gene, CDR1 is ENHRY and CDR2 is SYGVKD. Trimming left V 3 bases short and J 9 bases short, with 12 bases between. CDR3 length equals 14 residues.